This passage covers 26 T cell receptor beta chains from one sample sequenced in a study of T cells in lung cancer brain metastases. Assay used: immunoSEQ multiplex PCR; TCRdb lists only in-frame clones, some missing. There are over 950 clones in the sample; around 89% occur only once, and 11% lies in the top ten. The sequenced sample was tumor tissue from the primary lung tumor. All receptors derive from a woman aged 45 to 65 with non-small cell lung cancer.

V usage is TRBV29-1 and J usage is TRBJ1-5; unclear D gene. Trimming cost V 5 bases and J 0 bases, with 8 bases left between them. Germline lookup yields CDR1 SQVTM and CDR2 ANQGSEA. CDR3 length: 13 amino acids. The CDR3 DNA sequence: TGCAGCGTTTCTGGGGATAGCAATCAGCCCCAGCATTTT. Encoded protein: CSVSGDSNQPQHF.

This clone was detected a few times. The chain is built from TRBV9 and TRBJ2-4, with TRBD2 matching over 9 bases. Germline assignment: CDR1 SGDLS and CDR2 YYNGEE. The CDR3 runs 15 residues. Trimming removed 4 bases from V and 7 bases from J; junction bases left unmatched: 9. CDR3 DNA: TGTGCCAGCAGCCCAAGCGGGACTAGCAGGAACATTCAGTACTTC. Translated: CASSPSGTSRNIQYF.

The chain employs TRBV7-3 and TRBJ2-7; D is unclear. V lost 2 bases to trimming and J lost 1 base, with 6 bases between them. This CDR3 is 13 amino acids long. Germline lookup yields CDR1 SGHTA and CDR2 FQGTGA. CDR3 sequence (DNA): TGTGCCAGCAGCTTAGGGGATTCCTACGAGCAGTACTTC. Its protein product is CASSLGDSYEQYF.

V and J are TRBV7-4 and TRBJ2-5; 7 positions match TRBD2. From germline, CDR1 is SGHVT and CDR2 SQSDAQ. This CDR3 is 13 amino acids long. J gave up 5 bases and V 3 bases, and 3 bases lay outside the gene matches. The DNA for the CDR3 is TGTGCCAGCAGCTTGGGGGGGTGGGAGACCCAGTACTTC. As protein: CASSLGGWETQYF.

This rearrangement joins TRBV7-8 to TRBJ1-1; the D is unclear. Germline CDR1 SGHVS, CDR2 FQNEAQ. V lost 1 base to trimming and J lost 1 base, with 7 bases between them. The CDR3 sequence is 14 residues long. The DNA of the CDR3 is TGTGCCAGCAGCTTAGATCCGGCGAACACTGAAGCTTTCTTT. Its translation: CASSLDPANTEAFF.

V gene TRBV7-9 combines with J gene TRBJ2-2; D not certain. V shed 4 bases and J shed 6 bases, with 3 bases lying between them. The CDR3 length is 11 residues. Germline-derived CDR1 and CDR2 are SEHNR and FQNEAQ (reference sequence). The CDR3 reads CASSSSGELFF. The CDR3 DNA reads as TGTGCCAGCAGCTCGTCCGGGGAGCTGTTTTTT.

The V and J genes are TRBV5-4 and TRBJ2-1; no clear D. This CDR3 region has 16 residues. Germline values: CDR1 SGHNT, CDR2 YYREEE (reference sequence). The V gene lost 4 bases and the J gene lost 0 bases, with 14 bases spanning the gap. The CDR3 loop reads CASSPGGDPSYNEQFF. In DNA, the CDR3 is TGTGCCAGCAGCCCGGGCGGAGATCCCTCCTACAATGAGCAGTTCTTC.

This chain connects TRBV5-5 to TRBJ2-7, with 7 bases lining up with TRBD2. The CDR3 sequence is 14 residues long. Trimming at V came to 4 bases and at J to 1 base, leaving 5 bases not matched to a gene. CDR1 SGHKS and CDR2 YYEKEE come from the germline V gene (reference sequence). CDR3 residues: CASSQTSLSYEQYF. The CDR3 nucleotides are TGTGCCAGCAGCCAGACTAGCTTATCCTACGAGCAGTACTTC.

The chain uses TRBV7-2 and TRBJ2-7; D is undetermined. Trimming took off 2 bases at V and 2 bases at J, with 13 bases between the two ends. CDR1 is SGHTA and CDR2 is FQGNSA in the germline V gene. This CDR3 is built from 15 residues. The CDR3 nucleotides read TGTGCCAGCAGCTTATGGAAGGAACCCGCCTACGAGCAGTACTTC. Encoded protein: CASSLWKEPAYEQYF.

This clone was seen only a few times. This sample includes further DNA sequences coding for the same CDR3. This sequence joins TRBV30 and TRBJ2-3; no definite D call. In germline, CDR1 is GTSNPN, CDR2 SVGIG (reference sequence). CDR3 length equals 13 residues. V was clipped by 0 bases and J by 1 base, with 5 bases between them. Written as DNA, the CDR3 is TGTGCCTGGAGTGTGCCGGGCACAGATACGCAGTATTTT. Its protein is CAWSVPGTDTQYF.

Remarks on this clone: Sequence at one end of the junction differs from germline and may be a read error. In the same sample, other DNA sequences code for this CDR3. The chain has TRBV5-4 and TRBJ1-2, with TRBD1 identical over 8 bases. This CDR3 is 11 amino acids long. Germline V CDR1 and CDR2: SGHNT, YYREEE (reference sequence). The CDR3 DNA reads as TGTGCCAGCAGCCGCGGGACAGGCTACACCTTT. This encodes CASSRGTGYTF.

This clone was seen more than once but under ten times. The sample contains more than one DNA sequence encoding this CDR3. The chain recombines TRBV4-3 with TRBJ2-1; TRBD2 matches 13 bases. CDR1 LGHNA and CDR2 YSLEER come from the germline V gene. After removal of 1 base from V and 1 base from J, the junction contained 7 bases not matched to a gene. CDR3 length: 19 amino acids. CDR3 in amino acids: CASSQAPRLAGGSYNEQFF. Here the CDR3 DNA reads TGCGCCAGCAGCCAAGCCCCCCGACTAGCGGGAGGATCCTACAATGAGCAGTTCTTC.

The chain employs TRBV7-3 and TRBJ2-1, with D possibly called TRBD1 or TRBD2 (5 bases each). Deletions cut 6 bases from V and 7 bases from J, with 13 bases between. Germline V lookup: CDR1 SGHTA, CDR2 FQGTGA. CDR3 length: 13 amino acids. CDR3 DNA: TGTGCCAGCAGTCCCGGGACGATTAATGAGCAGTTCTTC. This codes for CASSPGTINEQFF.

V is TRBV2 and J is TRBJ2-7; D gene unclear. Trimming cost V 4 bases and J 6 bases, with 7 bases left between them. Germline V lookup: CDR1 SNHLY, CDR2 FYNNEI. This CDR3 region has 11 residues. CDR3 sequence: CASSVISEQYF. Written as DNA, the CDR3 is TGTGCCAGCAGTGTAATTTCCGAGCAGTACTTC.

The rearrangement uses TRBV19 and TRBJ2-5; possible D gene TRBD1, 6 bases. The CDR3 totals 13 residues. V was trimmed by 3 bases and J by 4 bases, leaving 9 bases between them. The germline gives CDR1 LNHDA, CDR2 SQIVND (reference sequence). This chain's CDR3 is CASSMLGGETQYF. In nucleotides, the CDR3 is TGTGCCAGTAGTATGCTAGGGGGAGAGACCCAGTACTTC.

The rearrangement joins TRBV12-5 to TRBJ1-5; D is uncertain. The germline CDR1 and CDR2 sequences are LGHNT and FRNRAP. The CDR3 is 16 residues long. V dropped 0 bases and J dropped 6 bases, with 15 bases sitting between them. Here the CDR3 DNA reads TGTGCTAGTGGTTTGGTATTTTACTGGGGTGGTCAGCCCCAGCATTTT. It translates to CASGLVFYWGGQPQHF.

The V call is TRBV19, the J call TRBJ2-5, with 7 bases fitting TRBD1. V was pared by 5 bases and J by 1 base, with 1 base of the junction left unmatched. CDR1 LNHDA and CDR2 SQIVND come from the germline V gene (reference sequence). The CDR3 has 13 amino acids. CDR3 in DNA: TGTGCCAGTAGTGAGGGGGCCCAAGAGACCCAGTACTTC. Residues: CASSEGAQETQYF.

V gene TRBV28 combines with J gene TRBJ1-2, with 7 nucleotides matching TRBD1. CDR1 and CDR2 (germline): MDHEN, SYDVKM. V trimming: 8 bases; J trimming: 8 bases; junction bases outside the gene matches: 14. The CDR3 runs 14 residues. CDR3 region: CASVEGGQFEGYTF. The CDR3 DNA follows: TGTGCCAGCGTGGAAGGGGGACAGTTCGAAGGCTACACCTTC.

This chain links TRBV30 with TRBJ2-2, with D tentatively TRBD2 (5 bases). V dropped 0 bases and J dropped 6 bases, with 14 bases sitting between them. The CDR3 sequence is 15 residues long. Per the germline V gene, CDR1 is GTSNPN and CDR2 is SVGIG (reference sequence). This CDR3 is CAWSVPGFRAGELFF. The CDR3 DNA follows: TGTGCCTGGAGTGTACCGGGATTTCGGGCCGGGGAGCTGTTTTTT.

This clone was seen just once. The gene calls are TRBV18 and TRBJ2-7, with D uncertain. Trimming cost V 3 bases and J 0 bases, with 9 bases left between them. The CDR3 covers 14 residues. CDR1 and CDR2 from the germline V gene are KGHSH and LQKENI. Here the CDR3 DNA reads TGTGCCAGCTCACCGTCCTCAGGCTCCTACGAGCAGTACTTC. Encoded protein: CASSPSSGSYEQYF.

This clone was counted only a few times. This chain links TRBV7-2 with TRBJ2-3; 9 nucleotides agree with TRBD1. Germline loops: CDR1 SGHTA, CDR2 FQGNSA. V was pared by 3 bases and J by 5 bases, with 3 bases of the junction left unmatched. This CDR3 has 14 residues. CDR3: CASSFGTGRDTQYF. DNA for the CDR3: TGTGCCAGCAGCTTTGGGACAGGGCGAGATACGCAGTATTTT.

The CDR3 protein is CASSSGVGYGYTF. The CDR3 DNA is TGTGCCAGCAGTTCTGGGGTGGGCTATGGCTACACCTTC. This sequence joins TRBV25-1 and TRBJ1-2; D is unclear. The CDR3 sequence is 13 residues long. Trimming took 5 bases from V and 4 from J, leaving 11 bases between them. Germline values: CDR1 MGHDK, CDR2 SYGVNS.

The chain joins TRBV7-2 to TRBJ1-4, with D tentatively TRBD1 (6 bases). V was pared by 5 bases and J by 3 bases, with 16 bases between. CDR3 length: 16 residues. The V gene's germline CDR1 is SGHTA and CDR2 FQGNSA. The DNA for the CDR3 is TGTGCCAGCAGCCCCGGACAGATTTCAGCTAATGAAAAACTGTTTTTT. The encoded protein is CASSPGQISANEKLFF.

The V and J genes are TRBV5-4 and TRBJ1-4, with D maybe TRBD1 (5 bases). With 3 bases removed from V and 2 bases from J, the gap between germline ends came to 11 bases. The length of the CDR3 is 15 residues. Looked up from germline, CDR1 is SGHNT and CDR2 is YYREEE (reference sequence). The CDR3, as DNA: TGTGCCAGCAGCTGGGGCAGGGATACTAATGAAAAACTGTTTTTT. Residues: CASSWGRDTNEKLFF. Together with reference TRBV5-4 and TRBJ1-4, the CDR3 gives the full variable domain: ETGVTQSPTHLIKTRGQQVTLRCSSQSGHNTVSWYQQALGQGPQFIFQYYREEENGRGNFPPRFSGLQFPNYSSELNVNALELDDSALYLCASSWGRDTNEKLFFGSGTQLSVL.

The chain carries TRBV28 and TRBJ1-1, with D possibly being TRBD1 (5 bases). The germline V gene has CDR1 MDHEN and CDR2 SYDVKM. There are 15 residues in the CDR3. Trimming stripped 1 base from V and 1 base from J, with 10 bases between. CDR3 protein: CASSLYGGTNTEAFF. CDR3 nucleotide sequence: TGTGCCAGCAGTTTATACGGGGGTACGAACACTGAAGCTTTCTTT.

CDR3 residues: CATQSNGYTF. CDR3 bases: TGTGCCACCCAATCTAATGGCTACACCTTC. The rearrangement links TRBV6-6 to TRBJ1-2; D remains unclear. The V end was cut by 10 bases, the J end by 6 bases, with 9 bases between. Germline V lookup: CDR1 MNHNY, CDR2 SVGAGI (reference sequence). The CDR3 loop spans 10 amino acids.